This T cell receptor beta chain emerged from a study of technical replicates of blood from a few donors. Germline V lookup: CDR1 SQVTM, CDR2 ANQGSEA. The CDR3 sequence is 11 residues long. V lost 6 bases to trimming and J lost 5 bases, with 7 bases between them. The data were produced by immunoSEQ multiplex PCR, yet TCRdb's version contains in-frame clones alone and is incomplete. The sample includes 90,000 or so clones, 95% of them seen just once. The receptor was derived from a human donor in good health. The sequenced material came from T cells isolated from PBMCs. This rearrangement joins TRBV29-1 to TRBJ2-2, with a possible D match to TRBD1 (5 bases). The CDR3 region is CSVRVTGELFF. Written as DNA, the CDR3 is TGCAGCGTCAGGGTTACCGGGGAGCTGTTTTTT.